This TCR beta chain stems from a study of blood T cells in healthy people across ages. The ends lost 7 bases at V and 2 bases at J; junction bases unmatched: 5. Looked up from germline, CDR1 is SQVTM and CDR2 is ANQGSEA. The CDR3 loop spans 14 amino acids. A second PCR of about 6 to 12 cycles used a sample-barcoded 5' primer and a J-beta primer mix. Sequencing recovered at least 3 million CDR3-containing paired-end reads from each sample. Via MiXCR, TCRdb re-called the 5' RACE reads, giving one row per CDR3 protein. The table has over 500,000 distinct CDR3 sequences, about 25% seen once; the top ten hold approximately 3.7%. This same sample was also part of a study on T cells of mothers and their children.

Sequencing was carried out using blood. This clonotype was obtained from a boy aged 2-9 years in good health. The chain recombines TRBV29-1 with TRBJ2-5, with 12 bases fitting TRBD2. CDR3 nucleotide sequence: TGCAGCGGTGGACTAGCGGGGCTACAAGAGACCCAGTACTTC. It translates to CSGGLAGLQETQYF.